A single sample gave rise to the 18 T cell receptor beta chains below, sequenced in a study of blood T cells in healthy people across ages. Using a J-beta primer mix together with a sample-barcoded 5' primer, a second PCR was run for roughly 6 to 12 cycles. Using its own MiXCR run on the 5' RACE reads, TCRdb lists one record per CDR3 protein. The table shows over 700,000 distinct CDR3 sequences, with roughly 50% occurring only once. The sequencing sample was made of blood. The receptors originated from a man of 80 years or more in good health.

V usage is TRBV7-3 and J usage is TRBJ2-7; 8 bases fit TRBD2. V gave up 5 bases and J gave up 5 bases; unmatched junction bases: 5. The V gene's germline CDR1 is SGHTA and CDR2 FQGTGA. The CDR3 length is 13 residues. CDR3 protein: CASSVRRGDEQYF. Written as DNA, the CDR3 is TGTGCCAGCAGCGTAAGGCGGGGGGACGAGCAGTACTTC.

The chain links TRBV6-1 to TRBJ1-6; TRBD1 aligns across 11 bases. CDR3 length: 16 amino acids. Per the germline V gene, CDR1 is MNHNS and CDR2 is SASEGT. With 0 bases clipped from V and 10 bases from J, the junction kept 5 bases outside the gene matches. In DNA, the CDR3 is TGTGCCAGCAGTGAAGCAAGGACAGGGGGCCAATCACCCCTCCACTTT. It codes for CASSEARTGGQSPLHF.

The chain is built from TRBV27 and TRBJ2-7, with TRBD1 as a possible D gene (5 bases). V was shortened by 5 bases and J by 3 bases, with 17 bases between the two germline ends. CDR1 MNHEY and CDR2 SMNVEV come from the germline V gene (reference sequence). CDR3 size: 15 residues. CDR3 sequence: CASSAQGSPNYEQYF. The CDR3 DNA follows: TGTGCCAGCAGTGCCCAGGGCTCCCCCAACTACGAGCAGTACTTC.

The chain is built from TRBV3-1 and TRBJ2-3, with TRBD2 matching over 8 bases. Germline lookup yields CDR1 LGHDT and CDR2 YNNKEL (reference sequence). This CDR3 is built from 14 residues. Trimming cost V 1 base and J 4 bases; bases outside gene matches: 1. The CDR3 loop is CASSQAGGPDTQYF. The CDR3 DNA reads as TGTGCCAGCAGCCAAGCGGGAGGGCCAGATACGCAGTATTTT.

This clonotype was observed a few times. CDR3: CATSREEGYAYF. Here the CDR3 DNA reads TGTGCCACCAGCAGAGAAGAGGGATACGCGTATTTT. The rearrangement joins TRBV15 to TRBJ2-3, with D possibly TRBD2 on 5 matching bases. V gave up 0 bases and J gave up 14 bases, with 12 bases separating them. Germline V CDR1 and CDR2: LNHNV, YYDKDF (reference sequence). CDR3 size: 12 residues. Full variable domain (missing parts from reference TRBV15 and TRBJ2-3): DAMVIQNPRYQVTQFGKPVTLSCSQTLNHNVMYWYQQKSSQAPKLLFHYYDKDFNNEADTPDNFQSRRPNTSFCFLDIRSPGLGDTAMYLCATSREEGYAYFGPGTRLTVL.

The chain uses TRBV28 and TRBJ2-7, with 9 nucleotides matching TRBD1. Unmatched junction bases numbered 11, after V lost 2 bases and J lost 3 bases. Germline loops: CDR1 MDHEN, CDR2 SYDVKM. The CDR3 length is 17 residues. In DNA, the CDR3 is TGTGCCAGCAGTTTAGATCGGTGGGGACAGGGAGACTACGAGCAGTACTTC. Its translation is CASSLDRWGQGDYEQYF.

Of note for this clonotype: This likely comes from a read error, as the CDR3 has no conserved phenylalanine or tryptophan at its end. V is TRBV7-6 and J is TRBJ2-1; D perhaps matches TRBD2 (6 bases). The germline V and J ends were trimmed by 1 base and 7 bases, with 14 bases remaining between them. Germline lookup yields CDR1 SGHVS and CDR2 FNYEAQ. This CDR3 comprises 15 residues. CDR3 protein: CASSLDIGTLNEQFL. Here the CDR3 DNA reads TGTGCCAGCAGCTTAGACATCGGGACTCTTAATGAGCAGTTCTTA.

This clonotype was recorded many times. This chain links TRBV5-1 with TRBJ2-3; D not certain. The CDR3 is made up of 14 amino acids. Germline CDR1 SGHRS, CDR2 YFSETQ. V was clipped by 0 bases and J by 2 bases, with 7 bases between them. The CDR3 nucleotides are TGCGCCAGCAGCTTGGATAGGCCCACAGATACGCAGTATTTT. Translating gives CASSLDRPTDTQYF.

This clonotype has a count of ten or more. In DNA, the CDR3 is TGCGCCAGCAGCCGGGGGCCCGCCTATGGCTACACCTTC. It is translated as CASSRGPAYGYTF. The V and J genes are TRBV5-1 and TRBJ1-2; weak D call: TRBD1 (6 bases). Germline V gene lookup returns CDR1 SGHRS and CDR2 YFSETQ. V lost 4 bases to trimming and J lost 4 bases, with 11 bases between them. This CDR3 is built from 13 residues.

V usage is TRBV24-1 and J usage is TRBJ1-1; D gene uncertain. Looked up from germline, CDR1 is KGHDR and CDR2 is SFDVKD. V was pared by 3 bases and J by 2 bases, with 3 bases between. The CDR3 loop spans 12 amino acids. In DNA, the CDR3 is TGTGCCACCAGTGATAGAAACACTGAAGCTTTCTTT. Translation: CATSDRNTEAFF.

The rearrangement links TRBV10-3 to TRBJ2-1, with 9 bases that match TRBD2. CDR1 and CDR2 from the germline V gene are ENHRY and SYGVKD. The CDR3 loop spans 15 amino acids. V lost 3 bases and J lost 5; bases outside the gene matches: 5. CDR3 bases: TGTGCCATCAGTGATCGTGGCGGGAGGGACAATGAGCAGTTCTTC. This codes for CAISDRGGRDNEQFF.

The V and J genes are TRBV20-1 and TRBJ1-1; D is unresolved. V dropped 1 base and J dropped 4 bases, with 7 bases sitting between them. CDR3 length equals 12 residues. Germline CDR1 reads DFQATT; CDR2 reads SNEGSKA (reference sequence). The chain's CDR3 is CSARGRSTEAFF. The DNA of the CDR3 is TGCAGTGCTAGAGGGCGAAGCACTGAAGCTTTCTTT.

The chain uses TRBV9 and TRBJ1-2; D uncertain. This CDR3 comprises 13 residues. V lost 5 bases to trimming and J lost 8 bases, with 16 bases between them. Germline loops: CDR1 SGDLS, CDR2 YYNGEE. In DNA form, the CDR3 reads TGTGCCAGCAGAAAGAGTACGTACGTGGGCTACACCTTC. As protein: CASRKSTYVGYTF.

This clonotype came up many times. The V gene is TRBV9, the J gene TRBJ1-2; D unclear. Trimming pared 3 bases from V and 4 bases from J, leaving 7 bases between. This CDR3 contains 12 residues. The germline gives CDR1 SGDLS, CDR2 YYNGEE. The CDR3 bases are TGTGCCAGCAGCGCAGGAGGCTATGGCTACACCTTC. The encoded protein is CASSAGGYGYTF.

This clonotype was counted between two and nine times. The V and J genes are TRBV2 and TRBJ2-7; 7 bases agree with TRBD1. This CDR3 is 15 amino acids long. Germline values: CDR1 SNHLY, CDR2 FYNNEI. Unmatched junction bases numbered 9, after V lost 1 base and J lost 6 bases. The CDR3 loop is CASSEGEQGKSEQYF. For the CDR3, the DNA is TGTGCCAGCAGTGAAGGGGAACAGGGGAAAAGCGAGCAGTACTTC.

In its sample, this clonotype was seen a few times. CDR3 residues: CSAGVAVDTQYF. The CDR3 DNA sequence: TGCAGTGCTGGGGTCGCGGTAGATACGCAGTATTTT. The rearrangement uses TRBV20-1 and TRBJ2-3, with D unresolved. This CDR3 region has 12 residues. Germline V CDR1 and CDR2: DFQATT, SNEGSKA (reference sequence). With 5 bases removed from V and 5 bases from J, the gap between germline ends came to 11 bases.

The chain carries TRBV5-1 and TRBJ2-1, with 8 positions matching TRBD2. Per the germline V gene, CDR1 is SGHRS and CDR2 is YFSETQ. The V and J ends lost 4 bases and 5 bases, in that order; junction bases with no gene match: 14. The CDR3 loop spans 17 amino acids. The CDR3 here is CASSPVGSGESHNEQFF. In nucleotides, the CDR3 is TGCGCCAGCAGCCCCGTTGGTAGCGGGGAATCCCACAATGAGCAGTTCTTC.

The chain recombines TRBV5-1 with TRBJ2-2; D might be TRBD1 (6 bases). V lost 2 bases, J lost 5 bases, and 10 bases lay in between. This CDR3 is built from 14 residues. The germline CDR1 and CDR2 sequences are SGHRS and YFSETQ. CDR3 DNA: TGCGCCAGCAGCTTTCAGGGGCGGACCGGGGAGCTGTTTTTT. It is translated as CASSFQGRTGELFF. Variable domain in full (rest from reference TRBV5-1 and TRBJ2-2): KAGVTQTPRYLIKTRGQQVTLSCSPISGHRSVSWYQQTPGQGLQFLFEYFSETQRNKGNFPGRFSGRQFSNSRSEMNVSTLELGDSALYLCASSFQGRTGELFFGEGSRLTVL.